This paragraph reports one T cell receptor (beta chain). Its cognate antigen is unknown. In germline, CDR1 is SGHRS, CDR2 YFSETQ. The junction had 9 bases not matched to a gene; V was cut back by 0 bases and J by 8 bases. The CDR3 is made up of 15 amino acids. These data are taken from a study of T cell repertoires in cytomegalovirus infection. Study-wide background: CMV infection plus the matching HLA type was flagged by public TCR beta signatures. Whole-study results and caveats: CMV carriers with the relevant HLA were identified by cumulative public TCR beta family frequency. HLA-C-restricted CMV-specific TCR beta clonotypes were dominant in the ex vivo response.

TCRdb reanalysed the reads using MiXCR and keeps one entry per CDR3 protein. Of some 440,000 distinct CDR3 sequences in the sample, roughly 30% were seen once. This TCR came from a human donor in good health (CMV status not recorded). Some clones in this sample may be carry-over from other donors' samples. The sequenced sample was PBMCs. The J gene is TRBJ1-2, the V gene TRBV5-1; 8 bases match TRBD1. The CDR3 here is CASSLDGQGAWGYTF. CDR3 nucleotide sequence: TGCGCCAGCAGCTTGGATGGGCAGGGGGCTTGGGGCTACACCTTC.